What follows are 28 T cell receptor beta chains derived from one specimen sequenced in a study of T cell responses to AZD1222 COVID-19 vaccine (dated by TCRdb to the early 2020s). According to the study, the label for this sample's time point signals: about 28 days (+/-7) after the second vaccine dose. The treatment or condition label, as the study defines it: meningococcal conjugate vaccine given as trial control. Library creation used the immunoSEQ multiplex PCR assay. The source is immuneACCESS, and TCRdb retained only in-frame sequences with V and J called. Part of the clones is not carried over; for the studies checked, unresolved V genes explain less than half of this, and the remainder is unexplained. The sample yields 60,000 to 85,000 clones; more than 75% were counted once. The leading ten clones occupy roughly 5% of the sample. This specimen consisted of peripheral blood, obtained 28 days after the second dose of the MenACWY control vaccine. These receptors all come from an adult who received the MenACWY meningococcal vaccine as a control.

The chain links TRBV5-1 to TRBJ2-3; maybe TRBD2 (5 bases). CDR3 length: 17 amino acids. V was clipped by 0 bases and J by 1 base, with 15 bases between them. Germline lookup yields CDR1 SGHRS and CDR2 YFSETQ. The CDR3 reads CASSLALASGGTDTQYF. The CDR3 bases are TGCGCCAGCAGCTTGGCTCTGGCCTCCGGGGGCACAGATACGCAGTATTTT.

CDR3 bases: TGCGCCAGCAGCTTGGGAGGGTTCAACACTGAAGCTTTCTTT. Protein sequence: CASSLGGFNTEAFF. The chain links TRBV5-1 to TRBJ1-1; unclear D gene. CDR3 length: 14 amino acids. The germline V gene encodes CDR1 SGHRS and CDR2 YFSETQ. The V end was cut by 0 bases, the J end by 2 bases, with 8 bases between.

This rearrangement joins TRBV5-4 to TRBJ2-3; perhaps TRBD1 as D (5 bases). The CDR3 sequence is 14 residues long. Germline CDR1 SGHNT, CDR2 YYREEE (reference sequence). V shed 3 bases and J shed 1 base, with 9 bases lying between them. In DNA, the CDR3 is TGTGCCAGCAGCTCCCTAGGGGGCACAGATACGCAGTATTTT. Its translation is CASSSLGGTDTQYF.

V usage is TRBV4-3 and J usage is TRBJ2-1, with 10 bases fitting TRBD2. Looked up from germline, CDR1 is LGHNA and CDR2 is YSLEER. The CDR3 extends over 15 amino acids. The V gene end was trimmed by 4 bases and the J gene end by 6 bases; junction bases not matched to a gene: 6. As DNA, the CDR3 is TGCGCCAGCAGCCTCGCAGCGGGGGGGATCAATGAGCAGTTCTTC. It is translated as CASSLAAGGINEQFF.

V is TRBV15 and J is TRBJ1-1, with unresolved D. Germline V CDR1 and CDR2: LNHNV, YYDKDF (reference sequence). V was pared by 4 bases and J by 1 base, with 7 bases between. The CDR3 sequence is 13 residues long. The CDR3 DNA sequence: TGTGCCACCAGCATCTGGCGGAACACTGAAGCTTTCTTT. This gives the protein CATSIWRNTEAFF.

This CDR3 is CASSVFVTGQIGDTQYF. The CDR3 DNA follows: TGTGCCAGCTCAGTCTTCGTGACAGGGCAAATTGGGGATACGCAGTATTTT. This chain links TRBV18 with TRBJ2-3; 7 nucleotides line up with TRBD1. The CDR3 has 17 amino acids. The junction had 17 bases not matched to a gene; V was cut back by 5 bases and J by 6 bases. Germline V CDR1 and CDR2: KGHSH, LQKENI.

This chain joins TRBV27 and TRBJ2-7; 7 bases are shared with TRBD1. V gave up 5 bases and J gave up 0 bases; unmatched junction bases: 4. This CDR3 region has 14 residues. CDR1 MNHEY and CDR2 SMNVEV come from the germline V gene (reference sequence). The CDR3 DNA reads TGTGCCAGCAGTCGGGACAGAAGCTCCTACGAGCAGTACTTC. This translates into CASSRDRSSYEQYF.

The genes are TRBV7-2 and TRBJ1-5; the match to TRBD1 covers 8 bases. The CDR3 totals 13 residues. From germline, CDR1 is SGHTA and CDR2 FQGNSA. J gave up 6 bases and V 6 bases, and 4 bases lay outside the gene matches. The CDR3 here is CASSPDRAQPQHF. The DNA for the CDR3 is TGTGCCAGCAGTCCGGACAGGGCTCAGCCCCAGCATTTT.

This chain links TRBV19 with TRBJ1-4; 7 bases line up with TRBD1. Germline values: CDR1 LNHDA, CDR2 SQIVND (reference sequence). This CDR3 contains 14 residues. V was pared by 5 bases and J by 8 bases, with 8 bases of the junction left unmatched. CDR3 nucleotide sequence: TGTGCCAGTAGTGGCGGCAGGGGGGAAGAAAAACTGTTTTTT. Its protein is CASSGGRGEEKLFF.

The CDR3 reads CASSRADLYGYTF. The CDR3 DNA follows: TGCGCCAGCAGTCGGGCGGACCTCTATGGCTACACCTTC. The J gene is TRBJ1-2, the V gene TRBV23-1; D is unclear. TRBV23-1 is flagged as an ORF with uncertain function. V was clipped by 4 bases and J by 4 bases, with 10 bases between them. The CDR3 has 13 residues.

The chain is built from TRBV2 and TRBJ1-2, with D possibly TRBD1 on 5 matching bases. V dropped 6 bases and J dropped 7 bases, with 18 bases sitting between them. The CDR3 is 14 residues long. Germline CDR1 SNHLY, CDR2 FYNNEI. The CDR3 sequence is CASSAVGAVGGYTF. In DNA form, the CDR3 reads TGTGCCAGCAGCGCCGTCGGGGCGGTCGGTGGCTACACCTTC.

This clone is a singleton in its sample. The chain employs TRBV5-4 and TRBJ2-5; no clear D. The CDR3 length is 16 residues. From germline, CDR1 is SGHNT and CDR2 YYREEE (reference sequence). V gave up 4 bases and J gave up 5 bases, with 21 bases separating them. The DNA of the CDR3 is TGTGCCAGCAGCAAGAACCCTACCGTGGCGGAGGAGACCCAGTACTTC. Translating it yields CASSKNPTVAEETQYF.

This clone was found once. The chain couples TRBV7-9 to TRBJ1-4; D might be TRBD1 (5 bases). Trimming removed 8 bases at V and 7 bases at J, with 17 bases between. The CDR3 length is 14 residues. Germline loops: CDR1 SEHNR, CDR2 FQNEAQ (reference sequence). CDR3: CASASGGFREKLFF. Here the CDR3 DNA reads TGTGCCAGCGCCTCGGGGGGGTTCCGTGAAAAACTGTTTTTT.

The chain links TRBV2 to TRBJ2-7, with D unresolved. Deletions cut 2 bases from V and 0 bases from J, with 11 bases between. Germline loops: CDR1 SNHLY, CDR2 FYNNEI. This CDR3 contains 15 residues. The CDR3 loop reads CASSEQALVSYEQYF. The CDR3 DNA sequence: TGTGCCAGCAGTGAACAAGCTTTAGTCTCCTACGAGCAGTACTTC.

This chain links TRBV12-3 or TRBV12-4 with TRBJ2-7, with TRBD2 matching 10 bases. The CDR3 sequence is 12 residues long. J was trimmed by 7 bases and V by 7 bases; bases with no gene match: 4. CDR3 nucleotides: TGTGCCAGCAAAAATAGCGGGGGGGAGCAGTACTTC. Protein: CASKNSGGEQYF.

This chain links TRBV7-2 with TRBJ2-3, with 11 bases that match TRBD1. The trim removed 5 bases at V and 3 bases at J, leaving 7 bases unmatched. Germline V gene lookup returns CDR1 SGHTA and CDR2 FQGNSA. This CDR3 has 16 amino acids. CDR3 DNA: TGTGCCAGCAGCCTTTTCGGGACAGGGGGTACAGATACGCAGTATTTT. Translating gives CASSLFGTGGTDTQYF.

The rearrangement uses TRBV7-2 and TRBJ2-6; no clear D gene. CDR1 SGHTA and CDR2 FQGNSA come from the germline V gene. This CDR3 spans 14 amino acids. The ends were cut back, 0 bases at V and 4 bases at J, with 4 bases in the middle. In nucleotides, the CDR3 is TGTGCCAGCAGCTTAGCCTCCGGGGCCAACGTCCTGACTTTC. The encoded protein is CASSLASGANVLTF. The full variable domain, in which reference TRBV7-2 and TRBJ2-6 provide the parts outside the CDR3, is GAGVSQSPSNKVTEKGKDVELRCDPISGHTALYWYRQSLGQGLEFLIYFQGNSAPDKSGLPSDRFSAERTGGSVSTLTIQRTQQEDSAVYLCASSLASGANVLTFGAGSRLTVL.

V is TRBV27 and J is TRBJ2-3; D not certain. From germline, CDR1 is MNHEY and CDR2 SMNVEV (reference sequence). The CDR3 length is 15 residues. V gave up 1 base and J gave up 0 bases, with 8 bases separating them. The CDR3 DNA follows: TGTGCCAGCAGTTTATTACCCTACAGCACAGATACGCAGTATTTT. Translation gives CASSLLPYSTDTQYF.

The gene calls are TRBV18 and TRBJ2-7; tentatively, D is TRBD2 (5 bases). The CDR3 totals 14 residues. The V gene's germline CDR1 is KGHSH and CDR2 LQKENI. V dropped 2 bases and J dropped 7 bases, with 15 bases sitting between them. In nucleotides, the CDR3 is TGTGCCAGCTCACCAGGTCTGGGAGCTCGTGAGCAGTACTTC. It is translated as CASSPGLGAREQYF.

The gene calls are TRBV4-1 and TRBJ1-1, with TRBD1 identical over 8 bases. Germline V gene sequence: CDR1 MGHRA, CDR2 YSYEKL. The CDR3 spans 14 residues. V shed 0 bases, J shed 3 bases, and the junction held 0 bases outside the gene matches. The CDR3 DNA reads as TGCGCCAGCAGCCAAGAGGACAGGGACACTGAAGCTTTCTTT. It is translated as CASSQEDRDTEAFF.

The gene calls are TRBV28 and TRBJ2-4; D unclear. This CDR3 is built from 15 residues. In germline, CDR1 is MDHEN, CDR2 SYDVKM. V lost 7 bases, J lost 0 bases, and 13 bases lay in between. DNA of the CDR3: TGTGCCAGCAATGGACCGTTTCTAGCCAAAAACATTCAGTACTTC. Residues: CASNGPFLAKNIQYF.

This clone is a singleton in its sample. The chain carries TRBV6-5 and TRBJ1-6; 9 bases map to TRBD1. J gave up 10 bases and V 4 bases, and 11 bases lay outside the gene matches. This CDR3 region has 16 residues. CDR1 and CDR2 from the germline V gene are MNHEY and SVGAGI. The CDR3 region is CASSSGSGTGPSPLHF. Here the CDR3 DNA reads TGTGCCAGCAGTTCGGGGTCCGGGACAGGGCCCTCACCCCTCCACTTT.

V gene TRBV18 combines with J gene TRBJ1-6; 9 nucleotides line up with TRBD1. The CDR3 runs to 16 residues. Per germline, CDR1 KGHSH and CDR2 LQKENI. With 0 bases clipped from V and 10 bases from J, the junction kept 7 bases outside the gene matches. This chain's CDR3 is CASSPPGQGGRSPLHF. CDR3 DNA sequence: TGTGCCAGCTCACCACCGGGACAGGGAGGGAGATCACCCCTCCACTTT.

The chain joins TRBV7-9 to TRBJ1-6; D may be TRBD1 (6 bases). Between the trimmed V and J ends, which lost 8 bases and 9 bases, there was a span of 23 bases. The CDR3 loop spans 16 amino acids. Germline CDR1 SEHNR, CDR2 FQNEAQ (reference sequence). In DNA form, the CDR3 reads TGTGCCAGCTCCAAGGGGGGCAGACAGCTTGGTTCACCCCTCCACTTT. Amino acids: CASSKGGRQLGSPLHF.

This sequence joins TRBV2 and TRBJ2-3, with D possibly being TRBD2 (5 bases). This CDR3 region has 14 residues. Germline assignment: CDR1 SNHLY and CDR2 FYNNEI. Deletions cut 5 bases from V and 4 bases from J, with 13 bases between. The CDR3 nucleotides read TGTGCCAGCAGTACTAGTTTTGAGGCAGATACGCAGTATTTT. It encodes CASSTSFEADTQYF. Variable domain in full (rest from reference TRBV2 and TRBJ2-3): EPEVTQTPSHQVTQMGQEVILRCVPISNHLYFYWYRQILGQKVEFLVSFYNNEISEKSEIFDDQFSVERPDGSNFTLKIRSTKLEDSAMYFCASSTSFEADTQYFGPGTRLTVL.

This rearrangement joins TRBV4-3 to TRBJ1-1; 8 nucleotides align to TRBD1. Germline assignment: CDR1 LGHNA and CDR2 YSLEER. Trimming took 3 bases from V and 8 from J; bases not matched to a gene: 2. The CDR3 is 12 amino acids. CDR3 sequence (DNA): TGCGCCAGCAGCCACCGGACAGGGGAAGCTTTCTTT. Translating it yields CASSHRTGEAFF.

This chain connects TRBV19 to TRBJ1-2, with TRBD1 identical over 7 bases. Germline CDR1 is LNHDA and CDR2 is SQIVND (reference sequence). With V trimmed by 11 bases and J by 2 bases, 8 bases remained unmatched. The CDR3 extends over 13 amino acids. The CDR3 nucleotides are TGTGCCGGGTCTTGGGGACAGAACTATGGCTACACCTTC. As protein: CAGSWGQNYGYTF.

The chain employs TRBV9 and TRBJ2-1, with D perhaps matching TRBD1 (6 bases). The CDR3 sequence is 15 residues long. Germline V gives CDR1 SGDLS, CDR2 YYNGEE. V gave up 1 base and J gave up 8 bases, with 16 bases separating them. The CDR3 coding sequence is TGTGCCAGCAGCGTAAGACAGGCCGGGGCCGATGAGCAGTTCTTC. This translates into CASSVRQAGADEQFF.